A selection of T cell receptor beta chains follows, all from one sample in a study of regulatory T cells in long-lasting Graves disease. TCRdb itself ran the multiplex PCR reads through MiXCR, one entry per CDR3 protein. The sample contains hundreds of thousands of distinct CDR3 sequences, about 16% of which appear only once. These data were also reused for a study on T cells in Graves' hyperthyroidism and ophthalmopathy.

The sample was peripheral blood mononuclear cells (PBMCs), taken at new diagnosis, from a patient treated with antithyroid drugs. The receptors originated from a woman in her thirties with Graves disease. The CDR3 runs from the conserved cysteine through the conserved F or W. Fields, in order: clone size, D gene, J gene, CDR3 length, V gene, CDR3 DNA, CDR3 protein. D genes are given only for firm matches. Clone size is not always given. Where it is, it says once, few, many or a class for expanded clones.

clone_size: few; d_call: TRBD1; j_call: TRBJ2-7; cdr3_length: 15; v_call: TRBV2; cdr3_nt: TGTGCCAGCATCCACTCCTCGGACAGGGTGAGCGAGCAGTACTTC; cdr3_aa: CASIHSSDRVSEQYF
clone_size: many; d_call: TRBD1; j_call: TRBJ2-1; cdr3_length: 13; v_call: TRBV20-1; cdr3_nt: TGCAGTGCCTTCAGGGGGAGACACAATGAGCAGTTCTTC; cdr3_aa: CSAFRGRHNEQFF
clone_size: many; d_call: .; j_call: TRBJ1-2; cdr3_length: 12; v_call: TRBV6-2/TRBV6-3; cdr3_nt: TGTGCCAGCAGTTCAAGAGGGAGCGGCTACACCTTC; cdr3_aa: CASSSRGSGYTF
clone_size: many; d_call: .; j_call: TRBJ1-6; cdr3_length: 13; v_call: TRBV12-3/TRBV12-4; cdr3_nt: TGTGCCAGCCAGTTACTATATAATTCACCCCTCCACTTT; cdr3_aa: CASQLLYNSPLHF
clone_size: many; d_call: .; j_call: TRBJ2-7; cdr3_length: 14; v_call: TRBV12-3/TRBV12-4; cdr3_nt: TGTGCCAGCAGTTTTAGGGGTGGAAAATACGAGCAGTACTTC; cdr3_aa: CASSFRGGKYEQYF
clone_size: few; d_call: .; j_call: TRBJ1-3; cdr3_length: 14; v_call: TRBV6-1; cdr3_nt: TGTGCCAGCGCGGGGGGTCTTGCTGGAAACACCATATATTTT; cdr3_aa: CASAGGLAGNTIYF
clone_size: .; d_call: TRBD1; j_call: TRBJ2-7; cdr3_length: 14; v_call: TRBV16; cdr3_nt: TGTGCCAGCAGCGCCGACAGGGGGGGATACGAGCAGTACTTC; cdr3_aa: CASSADRGGYEQYF
clone_size: few; d_call: TRBD2; j_call: TRBJ2-1; cdr3_length: 16; v_call: TRBV27; cdr3_nt: TGTGCCAGCAGTCAGCCCGGGACTAGCGGAAACAATGAGCAGTTCTTC; cdr3_aa: CASSQPGTSGNNEQFF
clone_size: once; d_call: TRBD1; j_call: TRBJ2-1; cdr3_length: 14; v_call: TRBV20-1; cdr3_nt: TGCAGTGCTAGAAAGGGACAGGGGGTCGATGAGCAGTTCTTC; cdr3_aa: CSARKGQGVDEQFF
clone_size: few; d_call: TRBD2; j_call: TRBJ2-5; cdr3_length: 15; v_call: TRBV11-2; cdr3_nt: TGTGCCAGTAAAATCACTAGCGGGAGCCTGGAGACCCAGTACTTC; cdr3_aa: CASKITSGSLETQYF
clone_size: .; d_call: .; j_call: TRBJ1-5; cdr3_length: 14; v_call: TRBV10-2; cdr3_nt: TGCGCCAGCAGGGGGACGTCCGGCAATCAGCCCCAGCATTTT; cdr3_aa: CASRGTSGNQPQHF
clone_size: few; d_call: TRBD2; j_call: TRBJ2-3; cdr3_length: 16; v_call: TRBV14; cdr3_nt: TGTGCCAGCAGCCAGGGACTAGCGGGATACGCAGATACGCAGTATTTT; cdr3_aa: CASSQGLAGYADTQYF
clone_size: few; d_call: .; j_call: TRBJ2-1; cdr3_length: 13; v_call: TRBV5-1; cdr3_nt: TGCGCCAGCAGCCTACCAATCTTGAGTGAGCAGTTCTTC; cdr3_aa: CASSLPILSEQFF
clone_size: many; d_call: .; j_call: TRBJ2-3; cdr3_length: 15; v_call: TRBV28; cdr3_nt: TGTGCCAGCAGTTGGGCGGGACTGAAGACAGATACGCAGTATTTT; cdr3_aa: CASSWAGLKTDTQYF
clone_size: many; d_call: .; j_call: TRBJ2-7; cdr3_length: 14; v_call: TRBV28; cdr3_nt: TGTGCCAGCCAGGCCGGGACTCCCCCCTACGAGCAGTACTTC; cdr3_aa: CASQAGTPPYEQYF
clone_size: .; d_call: .; j_call: TRBJ2-5; cdr3_length: 13; v_call: TRBV5-1; cdr3_nt: TGCGCCAGCACTAAGGGCCGCCAAGAGACCCAGTACTTC; cdr3_aa: CASTKGRQETQYF
clone_size: many; d_call: .; j_call: TRBJ1-1; cdr3_length: 13; v_call: TRBV12-3/TRBV12-4; cdr3_nt: TGTGCCAGCAGGGAAGGGGGGAACACTGAAGCTTTCTTT; cdr3_aa: CASREGGNTEAFF
clone_size: many; d_call: .; j_call: TRBJ1-1; cdr3_length: 14; v_call: TRBV6-2/TRBV6-3; cdr3_nt: TGTGCCAGCAGGGGAAGGGCCGGGGTCGCTGAAGCTTTCTTT; cdr3_aa: CASRGRAGVAEAFF
clone_size: once; d_call: .; j_call: TRBJ2-1; cdr3_length: 17; v_call: TRBV5-1; cdr3_nt: TGCGCCAGCAGCTTGGCGCTGTGGTCCCGCTCCTACAATGAGCAGTTCTTC; cdr3_aa: CASSLALWSRSYNEQFF
clone_size: .; d_call: .; j_call: TRBJ2-7; cdr3_length: 14; v_call: TRBV7-6; cdr3_nt: TGTGCCAGCGGCGCGTCGGCTTGGGTCTACGAGCAGTACTTC; cdr3_aa: CASGASAWVYEQYF
clone_size: .; d_call: .; j_call: TRBJ1-4; cdr3_length: 13; v_call: TRBV20-1; cdr3_nt: TGCAGTGCTAGAGATTGGCAGGGCGGAAAACTGTTTTTT; cdr3_aa: CSARDWQGGKLFF
clone_size: once; d_call: TRBD1; j_call: TRBJ1-2; cdr3_length: 12; v_call: TRBV19; cdr3_nt: TGTGCCAGTAGTTACAGGGGCGCAGGCTACACCTTC; cdr3_aa: CASSYRGAGYTF
clone_size: many; d_call: .; j_call: TRBJ1-1; cdr3_length: 14; v_call: TRBV7-2; cdr3_nt: TGTGCCAGCAGCATACGAAGCACTTACACTGAAGCTTTCTTT; cdr3_aa: CASSIRSTYTEAFF
clone_size: .; d_call: .; j_call: TRBJ2-1; cdr3_length: 14; v_call: TRBV25-1; cdr3_nt: TGTGCCAGCGGCCCAGTACGCTCCTACAATGAGCAGTTCTTC; cdr3_aa: CASGPVRSYNEQFF
clone_size: once; d_call: .; j_call: TRBJ1-4; cdr3_length: 13; v_call: TRBV20-1; cdr3_nt: TGCAGTGCTCCCTTGGACCGAGATGAAAAACTGTTTTTT; cdr3_aa: CSAPLDRDEKLFF
clone_size: many; d_call: TRBD1; j_call: TRBJ2-5; cdr3_length: 11; v_call: TRBV29-1; cdr3_nt: TGCAGCGTTGGACAGGGTGTGACCCAGTACTTC; cdr3_aa: CSVGQGVTQYF
clone_size: few; d_call: TRBD2; j_call: TRBJ2-1; cdr3_length: 14; v_call: TRBV6-2/TRBV6-3; cdr3_nt: TGTGCCAGCTCGGGGGGGCCCAGAAGACGGGAGCAGTTCTTC; cdr3_aa: CASSGGPRRREQFF
clone_size: few; d_call: .; j_call: TRBJ2-2; cdr3_length: 18; v_call: TRBV4-1; cdr3_nt: TGCGCCAGCAGCCAAGATCCGGTCCTCTCTTACACCGGTGGGGAGCTGTTTTTT; cdr3_aa: CASSQDPVLSYTGGELFF
clone_size: .; d_call: TRBD2; j_call: TRBJ2-5; cdr3_length: 16; v_call: TRBV6-2/TRBV6-3; cdr3_nt: TGTGCCAGCAGTTACTCCTTAGCGGGAGCGGAGGAGACCCAGTACTTC; cdr3_aa: CASSYSLAGAEETQYF
clone_size: .; d_call: .; j_call: TRBJ1-6; cdr3_length: 17; v_call: TRBV20-1; cdr3_nt: TGCAGTGCTAGAGATATGAGAACGTCTTCCTATAATTCACCCCTCCACTTT; cdr3_aa: CSARDMRTSSYNSPLHF
clone_size: many; d_call: TRBD1; j_call: TRBJ1-1; cdr3_length: 13; v_call: TRBV20-1; cdr3_nt: TGCAGTGCAAGGGACAGGCCTGACACTGAAGCTTTCTTT; cdr3_aa: CSARDRPDTEAFF
clone_size: few; d_call: .; j_call: TRBJ2-2; cdr3_length: 13; v_call: TRBV19; cdr3_nt: TGTGCCAGTAGTCGCGATGGGATCGGGGAGCTGTTTTTT; cdr3_aa: CASSRDGIGELFF
clone_size: .; d_call: .; j_call: TRBJ2-5; cdr3_length: 16; v_call: TRBV30; cdr3_nt: TGTGCCTGGAGGGAGAAGGGAGCGGGTCCACAAGAGACCCAGTACTTC; cdr3_aa: CAWREKGAGPQETQYF
clone_size: .; d_call: .; j_call: TRBJ2-1; cdr3_length: 14; v_call: TRBV11-1; cdr3_nt: TGTGCCACTCCAAACCCCCTAGCTTGGAATGAGCAGTTCTTC; cdr3_aa: CATPNPLAWNEQFF
clone_size: many; d_call: .; j_call: TRBJ2-5; cdr3_length: 12; v_call: TRBV24-1; cdr3_nt: TGTGCCACCAAAGGGGGAGGAGAGACCCAGTACTTC; cdr3_aa: CATKGGGETQYF